This is a list of T cell receptor beta chains from one sample in a study of blood T cell repertoires in COVID-19. Using immunoSEQ multiplex PCR, the repertoire was profiled, and TCRdb retains in-frame clones only, with some absent. The sample contains roughly 34,000 clones, almost 85% of which appear only once. Sequenced material: peripheral blood. The source is an elderly man with active COVID-19. Both conserved end residues are part of each CDR3. The order of the fields is clone size, J gene, D gene, V gene, CDR3 protein. D genes are given only for firm matches. Size tells how often a clone was seen (once, few, many) or the class of an expanded clone, and some rows leave it out.

. TRBJ2-7 TRBD2 TRBV7-3 CASSLGPGGRLEQYF
. TRBJ2-7 . TRBV7-3 CASSPQGKIYEQYF
. TRBJ2-1 . TRBV9 CASSGRVGGYEQFF
. TRBJ1-4 . TRBV15 CATSRDRGYPEGNEKLFF
once TRBJ1-1 . TRBV5-1 CASSLAADIYTEAFF
. TRBJ1-5 . TRBV6-4 CASSQLPKSTANYQPQHF
. TRBJ2-5 . TRBV18 CASSPESGRETQYF
. TRBJ1-2 . TRBV15 CATSGKVHGNYYGYTF
. TRBJ1-1 TRBD1 TRBV19 CASSLTGLTNTEAFF
. TRBJ2-3 TRBD2 TRBV14 CASSPGEVAGGPDTQYF
. TRBJ1-2 . TRBV4-3 CASSQEIAGIRGYTF
. TRBJ2-1 . TRBV9 CASSPQGGAPSNEQFF
. TRBJ2-7 TRBD1 TRBV18 CASSLGQGYEQYF
. TRBJ1-1 . TRBV30 CAWRLGGSITEAFF
. TRBJ2-2 . TRBV2 CASSEGLAGTGELFF
. TRBJ2-3 . TRBV15 CATSTSVADTQYF
. TRBJ2-7 TRBD1 TRBV6-2/TRBV6-3 CASSLGTGTEQYF
once TRBJ2-5 . TRBV24-1 CATSDPTSGETQYF
. TRBJ1-2 TRBD1 TRBV27 CASRLRQGSLLANYGYTF
. TRBJ2-5 TRBD2 TRBV13 CASSHPSGGPETQYF
. TRBJ1-6 TRBD1 TRBV7-9 CASSVAQGGDSPLHF
few TRBJ1-1 . TRBV30 CAWSVQKNTEAFF
. TRBJ2-7 . TRBV6-5 CASTPGVPYEQYF
. TRBJ1-2 . TRBV11-2 CASSRGYYGYTF
. TRBJ2-7 TRBD2 TRBV3-1/TRBV3-2 CASSHSTSGNYEQYF
once TRBJ2-1 TRBD2 TRBV2 CASSDSGGAIF
. TRBJ2-7 . TRBV18 CASSPDQGRREQYF
. TRBJ2-5 TRBD2 TRBV7-2 CASSKAGALETQYF
once TRBJ2-7 TRBD1 TRBV29-1 CSTRQGAAYEQYF
. TRBJ1-1 . TRBV12-5 CASGTSVNTEAFF
. TRBJ1-5 . TRBV5-1 CASSLYPGVQTQHF
. TRBJ2-3 . TRBV5-6 CASSFRQGSDTQYF
. TRBJ1-1 . TRBV11-2 CASSLSQAPMNTEAFF
. TRBJ1-5 TRBD1 TRBV6-4 CASIDRGKAQPQHF
. TRBJ1-1 TRBD1 TRBV19 CASSSTTGATEAFF
. TRBJ1-5 TRBD1 TRBV19 CASKTGGQPQHF
. TRBJ2-3 . TRBV12-3/TRBV12-4 CASRVSGTDTQYF
. TRBJ2-2 . TRBV6-1 CASSEFGDTFFFGELFF
once TRBJ1-4 . TRBV6-7 CAQRCCSHNEKLFF
. TRBJ2-5 TRBD2 TRBV7-2 CATTPDSGGVWETQYF
. TRBJ2-5 TRBD2 TRBV19 CASSTWSSGGLGETQYF
. TRBJ2-5 TRBD2 TRBV9 CASSPRGSGEWETQYF
. TRBJ1-2 TRBD1 TRBV2 CASSRAGQGDGYTF
. TRBJ1-6 TRBD1 TRBV5-1 CASSGQDNSPLHF
. TRBJ1-2 . TRBV18 CASSPTTVWTSYGYTF
. TRBJ2-3 TRBD2 TRBV7-2 CASSPRGAGGTQYF
. TRBJ2-7 . TRBV10-3 CAISPRSVRGTYEQYF
. TRBJ1-2 TRBD1 TRBV5-1 CASSFRPPPAGTGGDDYGYTF
. TRBJ2-5 . TRBV15 CATSRDPGPGAVETQYF